The entry below describes one TCR beta chain. The CDR3 contains 14 residues. Trimming left V 4 bases short and J 4 bases short, with 13 bases between. Germline CDR1 SGHRS, CDR2 YFSETQ. This entry is derived from a study of blood T cell repertoires in COVID-19. For the study at large: The United States, Italy and Spain provided the acute and convalescent COVID-19 samples. T cells, B-cell-depleted T cells, or PBMCs supplied cDNA or gDNA.

As processed by the authors: Amplification with reference gene primers provided the estimates of nucleated cell counts. Using immunoSEQ multiplex PCR, the repertoire was profiled, and TCRdb retains in-frame clones only, with some absent. Clonal size and the V and J genes are those of that table, whereas D and trimming came from the DNA. The sample records 27,000 or so clones, 83% being singletons. This chain uses TRBV5-1 with TRBJ2-3, with a possible D match to TRBD2 (5 bases). This TCR derives from a man in his 70s with active COVID-19. Sequencing was carried out using peripheral blood. The DNA of the CDR3 is TGCGCCAGCAGCCCCGGGGTGGGCGCAGATACGCAGTATTTT. The encoded protein is CASSPGVGADTQYF.